Listed below are T cell receptor beta chains from one sample, sequenced in a study of blood T cells in healthy people across ages. One entry per CDR3 protein, called by TCRdb with MiXCR from the 5' RACE reads. The sample consists of just under 900,000 distinct CDR3 sequences, more than 25% of them appearing once. The material sequenced was blood. The source is a woman over 75 in good health. CDR3s include the opening cysteine and the closing phenylalanine or tryptophan. A D gene is named only where the DNA matches it firmly. Clone size, where shown, is once, few, many, or a class for clones that have expanded.

TRBD1 few TRBJ1-5 TRBV20-1 CSAGRQGNQPQHF TGCAGTGCTGGCCGACAGGGTAATCAGCCCCAGCATTTT
. . TRBJ1-5 TRBV15 CATEERQPGQPQHF TGTGCCACCGAGGAGCGACAGCCTGGGCAGCCCCAGCATTTT
. many TRBJ2-7 TRBV7-9 CASSLARGEQYF TGTGCCAGCAGCTTAGCGAGGGGGGAGCAGTACTTC
TRBD1 many TRBJ2-5 TRBV5-6 CASSLQGAEEQYF TGTGCCAGCAGCTTGCAGGGGGCGGAAGAGCAGTACTTC
TRBD1 . TRBJ2-2 TRBV2 CASRAAGTANTGERFF TGTGCCAGCAGAGCGGCCGGGACAGCGAACACCGGGGAGCGGTTTTTT
TRBD1 few TRBJ1-5 TRBV18 CASSPRGQGAGNQPQHF TGTGCCAGCTCACCACGGGGACAGGGGGCAGGTAATCAGCCCCAGCATTTT
. many TRBJ2-7 TRBV11-2 CASSTMGEQYF TGTGCCAGCAGCACCATGGGGGAGCAGTACTTC
. . TRBJ1-1 TRBV7-8 CASSLADKNTEAFF TGTGCCAGCAGCTTAGCAGACAAGAACACTGAAGCTTTCTTT
. many TRBJ2-5 TRBV5-1 CASSLVPGFQETQYF TGCGCCAGCAGCTTGGTGCCAGGCTTCCAAGAGACCCAGTACTTC
TRBD2 few TRBJ2-1 TRBV7-9 CASSLFGTSGAQGEQFF TGTGCCAGCAGCTTATTCGGGACTAGCGGGGCCCAGGGTGAGCAGTTCTTC
TRBD2 few TRBJ2-5 TRBV11-2 CASSKTSGAYQETQYF TGTGCCAGCAGCAAGACTAGCGGGGCATACCAAGAGACCCAGTACTTC
. many TRBJ2-1 TRBV6-6 CASSRQYNEQFF TGTGCCAGCAGCCGACAATACAATGAGCAGTTCTTC
. . TRBJ2-6 TRBV25-1 CASSVGDSGANVRTF TGTGCCAGCAGTGTAGGGGACTCTGGGGCCAACGTCCGGACTTTC
TRBD1 many TRBJ2-6 TRBV9 CASSTTGTSGANVLTF TGTGCCAGCAGCACGACAGGGACCTCTGGGGCCAACGTCCTGACTTTC
. . TRBJ2-6 TRBV30 CAWSVLLGGGTGANVLTF TGTGCCTGGAGTGTACTCTTAGGGGGAGGTACAGGGGCCAACGTCCTGACTTTC
. . TRBJ1-6 TRBV27 CASSVSSSYNSPLHF TGTGCCAGCAGTGTAAGCAGCTCCTATAATTCACCCCTCCACTTT
. . TRBJ2-2 TRBV20-1 CSARVGVGELFF TGCAGTGCTAGAGTCGGGGTTGGGGAGCTGTTTTTT
. . TRBJ1-2 TRBV7-2 CANSESYGYTF TGTGCCAACAGCGAAAGTTACGGCTACACCTTC
. . TRBJ1-5 TRBV7-2 CASSLVGVPQHF TGTGCCAGCAGCTTAGTAGGTGTGCCCCAGCATTTT
TRBD2 many TRBJ2-1 TRBV6-1 CASRELTSGGSDEQFF TGTGCCAGCAGAGAACTCACTAGCGGGGGGTCGGATGAGCAGTTCTTC
. many TRBJ2-3 TRBV7-2 CASVPRGYPADVTDTQYF TGTGCCAGCGTTCCCCGGGGATACCCAGCAGACGTCACAGATACGCAGTATTTT
. many TRBJ2-3 TRBV4-3 CASSQDSGLSTDTQYF TGCGCCAGCAGCCAAGATTCAGGGCTTAGCACAGATACGCAGTATTTT
. many TRBJ2-1 TRBV12-3/TRBV12-4 CASRNNNEQFF TGTGCCAGCAGGAACAACAATGAGCAGTTCTTC
TRBD1 . TRBJ1-2 TRBV10-3 CAISEQGALGYTF TGTGCCATCAGTGAACAGGGGGCGCTTGGCTACACCTTC
. . TRBJ2-5 TRBV28 CASSWGRADNMGFQETQYF TGTGCCAGCAGTTGGGGAAGGGCTGACAACATGGGGTTTCAAGAGACCCAGTACTTC
. many TRBJ1-1 TRBV24-1 CATSDPNTEAFF TGTGCCACCAGTGACCCGAACACTGAAGCTTTCTTT
TRBD1 . TRBJ2-4 TRBV7-2 CASSPSPGQVAKNIQYF TGTGCCAGCAGCCCTAGCCCGGGACAGGTAGCCAAAAACATTCAGTACTTC
TRBD1 . TRBJ1-1 TRBV7-9 CASSLRGDSEAFF TGTGCCAGCAGCTTGCGGGGGGACAGTGAAGCTTTCTTT
. . TRBJ2-1 TRBV12-3/TRBV12-4 CASSSPDLNYNEQFF TGTGCCAGCAGTTCCCCGGATCTTAATTACAATGAGCAGTTCTTC
TRBD1 . TRBJ1-4 TRBV12-3/TRBV12-4 CASSFGQATSEKLFF TGTGCCAGCAGTTTTGGACAGGCAACCAGTGAAAAACTGTTTTTT
. few TRBJ1-1 TRBV7-2 CASSHSRVANTEAFF TGTGCCAGCAGCCACTCGAGGGTGGCGAACACTGAAGCTTTCTTT
. many TRBJ2-1 TRBV20-1 CSVRTANEQFF TGCAGTGTACGAACGGCTAATGAGCAGTTCTTC
. few TRBJ1-1 TRBV5-1 CASSLASSPEAFF TGCGCCAGCAGCTTGGCATCGAGCCCTGAAGCTTTCTTT
. many TRBJ2-1 TRBV7-2 CASSLGARDNEQFF TGTGCCAGCAGCCTTGGGGCTCGTGACAATGAGCAGTTCTTC
TRBD2 once TRBJ2-2 TRBV9 CASSVGISGGAGRSTGELFF TGTGCCAGCAGCGTAGGCATTAGCGGGGGGGCAGGGCGTTCAACCGGGGAGCTGTTTTTT
. many TRBJ1-6 TRBV7-9 CASSPTGSRANSPLHF TGTGCCAGCAGCCCAACAGGGAGTAGGGCTAATTCACCCCTCCACTTT
. many TRBJ2-1 TRBV7-2 CASSKGQIYNEQFF TGTGCCAGCAGCAAAGGACAGATATACAATGAGCAGTTCTTC
. many TRBJ1-6 TRBV27 CASSFGRVGSPLHF TGTGCCAGCAGTTTCGGCAGGGTGGGTTCACCCCTCCACTTT
. few TRBJ1-2 TRBV25-1 CASSELGQWTF TGTGCCAGCAGTGAATTAGGGCAGTGGACCTTC
TRBD1 . TRBJ1-5 TRBV20-1 CSAAGQGIPKGRPQHF TGCAGTGCTGCGGGACAGGGGATTCCTAAAGGTCGGCCCCAGCATTTT
. many TRBJ1-4 TRBV7-2 CASSRTGTNEKLFF TGTGCCAGCAGCCGGACGGGAACTAATGAAAAACTGTTTTTT
. few TRBJ2-6 TRBV12-3/TRBV12-4 CASTRPGLLSGANVLTF TGTGCCAGCACCAGACCAGGGTTGCTTTCTGGGGCCAACGTCCTGACTTTC
. few TRBJ2-7 TRBV11-2 CASSSSRDGPYEQYF TGTGCCAGCAGCTCTTCCCGGGACGGACCCTACGAGCAGTACTTC
TRBD1 many TRBJ1-2 TRBV7-2 CASSFFLGTGGPNYGYTF TGTGCCAGCAGCTTCTTCCTCGGGACAGGGGGCCCTAACTATGGCTACACCTTC
. many TRBJ1-5 TRBV18 CASSRGSDQPQHF TGTGCCAGCTCACGAGGATCCGATCAGCCCCAGCATTTT
TRBD2 . TRBJ2-3 TRBV12-3/TRBV12-4 CASSSILRTSGSTDTQYF TGTGCCAGCAGTTCAATCCTTCGGACTAGCGGGAGCACAGATACGCAGTATTTT
. . TRBJ2-4 TRBV7-2 CASSSQGTGPFLNIQYF TGTGCCAGCAGCTCCCAGGGGACTGGACCCTTCTTAAACATTCAGTACTTC
TRBD2 . TRBJ2-1 TRBV5-1 CASSLDVLAGYNEQFF TGCGCCAGCAGCTTGGACGTACTAGCGGGATACAATGAGCAGTTCTTC
TRBD2 many TRBJ2-1 TRBV5-1 CASGRTEAGINNEQFF TGCGCCAGCGGCCGGACTGAAGCGGGGATAAACAATGAGCAGTTCTTC
. many TRBJ2-7 TRBV11-2 CASSSLRDPAGEQYF TGTGCCAGCAGCTCTCTAAGGGACCCCGCGGGCGAGCAGTACTTC
. many TRBJ2-1 TRBV3-1 CASSQDYSNNEQFF TGTGCCAGCAGCCAAGATTACTCAAACAATGAGCAGTTCTTC
. few TRBJ1-2 TRBV4-1 CASSPPGEGRGYTF TGCGCCAGCAGCCCCCCAGGTGAGGGTCGTGGCTACACCTTC
. many TRBJ2-1 TRBV20-1 CSAPNPAFNYNEQFF TGCAGTGCCCCCAACCCGGCCTTCAATTACAATGAGCAGTTCTTC
TRBD2 many TRBJ2-7 TRBV20-1 CSARDTSGGASVQYF TGCAGTGCTAGAGACACTAGCGGGGGGGCTAGTGTGCAGTACTTC
TRBD1 many TRBJ2-1 TRBV6-2/TRBV6-3 CASSPTGTGTNEQFF TGTGCCAGCAGTCCGACCGGGACAGGAACCAATGAGCAGTTCTTC
TRBD1 many TRBJ2-5 TRBV6-1 CASRTGGEGETQYF TGTGCCAGCAGAACAGGGGGAGAAGGAGAGACCCAGTACTTC
. once TRBJ2-1 TRBV7-8 CASSLGTDSSYEQFF TGTGCCAGCAGCTTAGGGACAGATTCTTCCTACGAGCAGTTCTTC